Following are 20 T cell receptor beta chains from one sample sequenced in a study of CD8 T cells in Susac syndrome (dated by TCRdb to the late 2010s). Library construction relied on the immunoSEQ multiplex PCR assay. RNA was extracted using the RNeasy kit, and about 0.5 to 1 ug of the RNA was reverse transcribed with random hexamers. TCRdb handled the public reads itself, with Q25 trimming in fastp and clone calling in MiXCR, and kept productive beta chains. Rows with a matching CDR3 protein are joined into one entry that keeps the most common DNA and genes. The sample yields 40,000 to 55,000 distinct CDR3 sequences; approximately 93% were counted once. Of the sample, 0.5% to 0.6% is held by the ten largest clones. Sequenced sample: CD8+ T cells from PBMCs. These receptor sequences come from a human donor with multiple sclerosis.

The chain employs TRBV30 and TRBJ1-1; D might be TRBD1 (5 bases). CDR3 size: 16 residues. Trimming shortened V by 4 bases and J by 0 bases, and 18 bases separated the two germline ends. Germline lookup yields CDR1 GTSNPN and CDR2 SVGIG (reference sequence). The CDR3 is CAWTGSHGLMNTEAFF. The CDR3 DNA reads TGTGCCTGGACAGGGTCACACGGGTTAATGAACACTGAAGCTTTCTTT.

A single count supports this clonotype. The CDR3 sequence is CSAEPTGGNNEQFF. The DNA for the CDR3 is TGCAGCGCGGAACCGACAGGGGGTAACAATGAGCAGTTCTTC. The genes are TRBV29-1 and TRBJ2-1; 9 nucleotides align to TRBD1. This CDR3 contains 14 residues. The V segment lost 7 bases and the J segment 5 bases; nucleotides outside the gene matches: 9. The germline CDR1 and CDR2 sequences are SQVTM and ANQGSEA.

The chain uses TRBV28 and TRBJ2-2; perhaps TRBD1 as D (5 bases). The CDR3 consists of 15 residues. Germline loops: CDR1 MDHEN, CDR2 SYDVKM. Trimming left V 3 bases short and J 1 base short, with 9 bases between. CDR3 bases: TGTGCCAGCAGTTTCCTACAGGAGAACACCGGGGAGCTGTTTTTT. Residues: CASSFLQENTGELFF.

V gene TRBV5-1 combines with J gene TRBJ1-1; D call uncertain. The germline gives CDR1 SGHRS, CDR2 YFSETQ. V lost 0 bases and J lost 7, with 4 bases in between. CDR3 length: 11 amino acids. CDR3 sequence reads: CASSLANEAFF. CDR3 DNA: TGCGCCAGCAGCTTGGCCAATGAAGCTTTCTTT.

The chain uses TRBV28 and TRBJ1-5; tentative D call: TRBD1 (5 bases). The CDR3 runs 15 residues. CDR1 is MDHEN, CDR2 SYDVKM, per germline. Trimming removed 5 bases from V and 10 bases from J, with 21 bases in between. The CDR3 reads CASSLLQAWGLPQHF. The CDR3 coding sequence is TGTGCCAGCAGTCTATTACAGGCATGGGGGTTACCCCAGCATTTT.

The chain employs TRBV2 and TRBJ1-6, with D maybe TRBD1 (5 bases). The ends were cut back, 7 bases at V and 13 bases at J, with 26 bases in the middle. The CDR3 totals 16 residues. Germline V gene lookup returns CDR1 SNHLY and CDR2 FYNNEI. The CDR3, as DNA: TGTGCCAGCACCACTGCTCGGTCGGGGGTACTCTCCCCCCTCCACTTT. Protein: CASTTARSGVLSPLHF.

The chain is built from TRBV27 and TRBJ1-1; D is unresolved. The CDR3 loop spans 14 amino acids. Between the trimmed V and J ends, which lost 4 bases and 6 bases, there was a span of 15 bases. In germline, CDR1 is MNHEY, CDR2 SMNVEV (reference sequence). CDR3 nucleotides: TGTGCCAGCAGTTCGGGGATCTCAACCCCTGAAGCTTTCTTT. Protein product: CASSSGISTPEAFF.

The gene calls are TRBV4-3 and TRBJ1-2, with TRBD1 as a possible D gene (5 bases). V lost 4 bases, J lost 4 bases, and 13 bases lay in between. From germline, CDR1 is LGHNA and CDR2 YSLEER. This CDR3 is built from 14 residues. CDR3 nucleotide sequence: TGCGCCAGCAGCCCAAGACCGGGGGGCTATGGCTACACCTTC. Amino acids: CASSPRPGGYGYTF.

J is TRBJ1-2 and V is TRBV4-3; maybe TRBD1 (5 bases). This CDR3 region has 19 residues. Per germline, CDR1 LGHNA and CDR2 YSLEER. The V end lost 1 base, the J end lost 4 bases, and 25 bases lay between the germline ends. In DNA, the CDR3 is TGCGCCAGCAGCCAAGTCTCCGGGCATATACCCCACAGGACCTATGGCTACACCTTC. Its translation is CASSQVSGHIPHRTYGYTF.

The chain joins TRBV30 to TRBJ2-2, with D tentatively TRBD1 (6 bases). Germline assignment: CDR1 GTSNPN and CDR2 SVGIG (reference sequence). V was shortened by 2 bases and J by 4 bases, with 11 bases between the two germline ends. The CDR3 spans 14 residues. The CDR3 reads CAWSIDRLTGELFF. Written as DNA, the CDR3 is TGTGCCTGGAGTATTGACAGGCTCACCGGGGAGCTGTTTTTT. The full variable domain, with the rest looked up from reference TRBV30 and TRBJ2-2, is SQTIHQWPATLVQPVGSPLSLECTVEGTSNPNLYWYRQAAGRGLQLLFYSVGIGQISSEVPQNLSASRPQDRQFILSSKKLLLSDSGFYLCAWSIDRLTGELFFGEGSRLTVL.

As regards this clonotype: Germline is not matched at one junction end, which may reflect a read error. The V gene is TRBV9, the J gene TRBJ2-1, with 11 nucleotides matching TRBD1. The CDR3 contains 15 residues. Germline V gene sequence: CDR1 SGDLS, CDR2 YYNGEE. CDR3 loop: CASAGGDRGYSEQFF. CDR3 DNA sequence: TGTGCCAGCGCCGGGGGGGACAGGGGGTACAGTGAGCAGTTCTTC.

The chain uses TRBV7-8 and TRBJ2-2; the match to TRBD2 covers 10 bases. Germline CDR1 and CDR2: SGHVS and FQNEAQ. CDR3 length equals 17 residues. The V segment lost 4 bases and the J segment 5 bases; nucleotides outside the gene matches: 10. CDR3 amino acids: CASSSRLAGASTGELFF. In DNA, the CDR3 is TGTGCCAGCAGCTCCCGGCTAGCGGGGGCGAGTACCGGGGAGCTGTTTTTT.

The chain employs TRBV4-1 and TRBJ2-5, with TRBD2 as a possible D gene (7 bases). Germline-derived CDR1 and CDR2 are MGHRA and YSYEKL. This CDR3 comprises 15 residues. The ends were cut back, 4 bases at V and 1 base at J, with 13 bases in the middle. The CDR3 region is CASSLEGGGQETQYF. As DNA, the CDR3 is TGCGCCAGCAGCCTAGAGGGGGGGGGCCAAGAGACCCAGTACTTC.

The gene calls are TRBV19 and TRBJ1-5; no firm D call. This CDR3 has 16 residues. CDR1 and CDR2 (germline): LNHDA, SQIVND (reference sequence). Trimming took 0 bases from V and 5 from J, leaving 14 bases between them. The CDR3 DNA is TGTGCCAGTAGTATAGATCTTGTCGCGGACCATCAGCCCCAGCATTTT. This sequence encodes CASSIDLVADHQPQHF.

V and J are TRBV11-2 and TRBJ2-5; 13 bases are a match to TRBD2. The germline gives CDR1 SGHAT, CDR2 FQNNGV. V shed 4 bases, J shed 10 bases, and the junction held 0 bases outside the gene matches. This CDR3 is built from 12 residues. Written as DNA, the CDR3 is TGTGCCAGCAGCTGGACTAGCGGGAGCCAGTACTTC. Its translation is CASSWTSGSQYF.

The chain has TRBV5-1 and TRBJ1-1; D possibly corresponds to TRBD1 (5 bases). Germline values: CDR1 SGHRS, CDR2 YFSETQ. The CDR3 consists of 14 residues. Trimming removed 4 bases from V and 0 bases from J, with 10 bases in between. As DNA, the CDR3 is TGCGCCAGCAGCACGGACATACTGAACACTGAAGCTTTCTTT. Encoded protein: CASSTDILNTEAFF.

This chain joins TRBV7-9 and TRBJ2-7; TRBD1 aligns across 7 bases. CDR3 length: 14 amino acids. Germline CDR1 and CDR2: SEHNR and FQNEAQ (reference sequence). The junction had 2 bases not matched to a gene; V was cut back by 1 base and J by 2 bases. The chain's CDR3 is CASSLGDRPYEQYF. The CDR3 bases are TGTGCCAGCAGCTTAGGGGACAGACCCTACGAGCAGTACTTC.

The chain carries TRBV9 and TRBJ2-7; 11 nucleotides line up with TRBD1. Germline CDR1 is SGDLS and CDR2 is YYNGEE. Germline trimming cut 4 bases from V and 6 bases from J; bases unmatched to any gene: 6. The CDR3 runs to 14 residues. Written as DNA, the CDR3 is TGTGCCAGCAGCTCAGGGACAGGGGGATTCGAGCAGTACTTC. This translates into CASSSGTGGFEQYF.

The rearrangement uses TRBV29-1 and TRBJ1-1; maybe TRBD1 (6 bases). This CDR3 has 12 residues. From germline, CDR1 is SQVTM and CDR2 ANQGSEA. Trimming stripped 2 bases from V and 6 bases from J, with 10 bases between. For the CDR3, the DNA is TGCAGCGTTGAAACAGGGCGCTCTGAAGCTTTCTTT. It encodes CSVETGRSEAFF.

This clonotype has a single count. V gene TRBV6-2 or TRBV6-3 combines with J gene TRBJ2-3, with 12 bases fitting TRBD2. With V trimmed by 2 bases and J by 5 bases, 8 bases remained unmatched. CDR3 length equals 17 residues. Germline loops: CDR1 MNHEY, CDR2 SVGEGT. The CDR3 loop reads CASSYLQGLAGQDTQYF. CDR3 bases: TGTGCCAGCAGTTACCTCCAAGGACTAGCGGGGCAAGATACGCAGTATTTT.